This T cell receptor (beta chain) originates from a study of cytomegalovirus exposure and HLA in healthy donors. Clones were read by immunoSEQ multiplex PCR, and TCRdb kept only the in-frame ones, dropping some. The repertoire includes more than 200,000 clones, roughly 88% of them detected once, and approximately 3% sits in the top ten. V was cut by 4 bases and J by 1 base, with 7 bases left in between. This CDR3 is 13 amino acids long. In germline, CDR1 is MNHNS, CDR2 SASEGT. The TCR sequence derives from a woman between 25 and 40 years old in good health and CMV-seronegative. Material: PBMCs. The chain couples TRBV6-1 to TRBJ1-2, with D hard to call. CDR3 residues: CASSGHDNYGYTF. CDR3 nucleotide sequence: TGTGCCAGCAGTGGTCACGATAACTATGGCTACACCTTC.